Each of the 14 T cell receptor beta chains below was sequenced from the same sample in a study of naive and memory T cell subsets. TCR cDNA received a 3' ligated oligonucleotide that carried a UMI. Ligated cDNA underwent four rounds of PCR with nested alpha and beta constant region primers and SP2. One entry per CDR3 protein, called by TCRdb with MiXCR from the 5' RACE reads. The sample carries approximately 58,000 distinct CDR3 sequences, 7% to 8.5% recorded once. The receptors were gathered from a male donor in good health.

This clonotype occurred many times. The J gene is TRBJ2-3, the V gene TRBV29-1; TRBD2 agrees at 12 bases. The CDR3 has 16 residues. V lost 7 bases to trimming and J lost 3 bases; unmatched junction nucleotides: 11. CDR1 SQVTM and CDR2 ANQGSEA come from the germline V gene. Here the CDR3 DNA reads TGCAGCGGTCGGGCTAGCGGGGGGGCCCGGACAGATACGCAGTATTTT. Translated, it gives CSGRASGGARTDTQYF.

This clonotype was counted many times. The CDR3 sequence is CASSWLADSYNEQFF. The DNA of the CDR3 is TGTGCCAGCAGTTGGCTAGCGGACTCCTACAATGAGCAGTTCTTC. This chain connects TRBV6-5 to TRBJ2-1, with 7 positions matching TRBD2. In germline, CDR1 is MNHEY, CDR2 SVGAGI. The CDR3 is made up of 15 amino acids. With V trimmed by 4 bases and J by 0 bases, 3 bases remained unmatched.

This clonotype has more than one count but fewer than ten. This rearrangement joins TRBV6-7 to TRBJ1-2; 9 bases are shared with TRBD1. TRBV6-7 is sorted into the ORF group, with uncertain function. Unmatched junction bases numbered 17, after V lost 9 bases and J lost 3 bases. The CDR3 loop spans 17 amino acids. The CDR3 coding sequence is TGTGCCAGACCCATCACCACAGGGGGCGGTTCGGACTATGGCTACACCTTC. Its protein is CARPITTGGGSDYGYTF.

The rearrangement links TRBV30 to TRBJ2-1; the D call may be TRBD1 or TRBD2 (5 bases each). Trimming pared 0 bases from V and 5 bases from J, leaving 11 bases between. Germline V gene lookup returns CDR1 GTSNPN and CDR2 SVGIG (reference sequence). The CDR3 loop spans 14 amino acids. The CDR3 spells CAWSVGLANNEQFF. The CDR3 DNA reads as TGTGCCTGGAGTGTGGGGCTAGCAAACAATGAGCAGTTCTTC. The full variable domain, in which reference TRBV30 and TRBJ2-1 provide the parts outside the CDR3, is SQTIHQWPATLVQPVGSPLSLECTVEGTSNPNLYWYRQAAGRGLQLLFYSVGIGQISSEVPQNLSASRPQDRQFILSSKKLLLSDSGFYLCAWSVGLANNEQFFGPGTRLTVL.

This clonotype was seen a few times. The rearrangement links TRBV10-3 to TRBJ2-2, with 13 bases that match TRBD2. The CDR3 sequence is 16 residues long. Germline loops: CDR1 ENHRY, CDR2 SYGVKD. After removal of 5 bases from V and 5 bases from J, the junction contained 5 bases not matched to a gene. The DNA of the CDR3 is TGTGCCATCAGTTCGGGACTAGCGGGAAATACCGGGGAGCTGTTTTTT. It specifies CAISSGLAGNTGELFF.

This clonotype was counted a few times. As DNA, the CDR3 is TGTGCCAGCAGTGAATACCCGGACAGGGGGAGGAAGCAGTTCTTC. It encodes CASSEYPDRGRKQFF. The chain employs TRBV25-1 and TRBJ2-1; 10 bases map to TRBD1. Germline trimming cut 0 bases from V and 11 bases from J; bases unmatched to any gene: 7. The CDR3 contains 15 residues. Germline V gene data show CDR1 as MGHDK and CDR2 as SYGVNS.

V and J are TRBV29-1 and TRBJ2-7, with 11 bases aligning to TRBD1. Germline V gene lookup returns CDR1 SQVTM and CDR2 ANQGSEA. The ends lost 6 bases at V and 6 bases at J; junction bases unmatched: 4. CDR3 length: 12 amino acids. Here the CDR3 reads CSVRDRGFEQYF. Here the CDR3 DNA reads TGCAGCGTACGGGACAGGGGGTTCGAGCAGTACTTC.

This sequence joins TRBV14 and TRBJ2-7, with no clear D. This CDR3 has 11 residues. V lost 8 bases and J lost 3, with 8 bases in between. The germline V gene has CDR1 SGHDN and CDR2 FVKESK. CDR3 nucleotide sequence: TGTGCCAGCGGGTTAGACTACGAGCAGTACTTC. The encoded protein is CASGLDYEQYF.

The chain is built from TRBV19 and TRBJ1-4; D unclear. Trimming removed 5 bases from V and 3 bases from J, with 16 bases in between. The CDR3 is made up of 16 amino acids. Germline V lookup: CDR1 LNHDA, CDR2 SQIVND (reference sequence). As DNA, the CDR3 is TGTGCCAGTAGTTCCCGGACCCTGTTGGCTAATGAAAAACTGTTTTTT. It encodes CASSSRTLLANEKLFF.

This clonotype occurred many times. The chain carries TRBV20-1 and TRBJ1-6; 8 nucleotides agree with TRBD1. Trimming removed 5 bases from V and 5 bases from J; junction bases left unmatched: 5. Germline lookup yields CDR1 DFQATT and CDR2 SNEGSKA (reference sequence). CDR3 length equals 14 residues. The CDR3 sequence is CSACRTGHNSPLHF. The DNA for the CDR3 is TGCAGTGCTTGTAGGACAGGGCATAATTCACCCCTCCACTTT.

This clonotype has just a few counts. The rearrangement uses TRBV7-9 and TRBJ1-4; D uncertain. V lost 5 bases and J 7 bases, leaving 11 bases between the germline ends. The CDR3 consists of 13 residues. Germline CDR1 and CDR2: SEHNR and FQNEAQ (reference sequence). CDR3 sequence: CASSLPTFEKLFF. The CDR3 region has the DNA TGTGCCAGCAGCCTCCCGACATTTGAAAAACTGTTTTTT.

This clonotype has a count of ten or more. DNA of the CDR3: TGCAGCGTTGGGAGTGAAGCTTTCTTT. It is translated as CSVGSEAFF. The rearrangement uses TRBV29-1 and TRBJ1-1; D uncertain. The CDR3 runs 9 residues. Trimming took off 4 bases at V and 7 bases at J, with 4 bases between the two ends. The germline CDR1 and CDR2 sequences are SQVTM and ANQGSEA.

Many counts were recorded for this clonotype. This chain connects TRBV6-1 to TRBJ1-1; D may be TRBD1 (5 bases). The CDR3 has 12 residues. Germline V gene lookup returns CDR1 MNHNS and CDR2 SASEGT. V lost 6 bases to trimming and J lost 11 bases, with 16 bases between them. CDR3 coding DNA: TGTGCCAGCAGCCAAACCGGGGGAGATGCTTTCTTT. Translated, it gives CASSQTGGDAFF.

Ten or more counts support this clonotype. This chain uses TRBV20-1 with TRBJ2-7, with D possibly TRBD1 on 6 matching bases. The CDR3 totals 15 residues. CDR1 and CDR2 (germline): DFQATT, SNEGSKA (reference sequence). With 5 bases removed from V and 0 bases from J, the gap between germline ends came to 17 bases. CDR3 coding DNA: TGCAGTGCTGAGAGCCGGGGACACCTCTCCTACGAGCAGTACTTC. This gives the protein CSAESRGHLSYEQYF.